Each of the 5 T cell receptor beta chains below was sequenced from the same sample in a study of blood T cell repertoires in COVID-19 (TCRdb year 2020). Libraries were prepared through the immunoSEQ multiplex PCR assay. Held by TCRdb, this immuneACCESS table contains in-frame sequences only and omits some clones. Under half of the omission traces to an unresolved V gene where checked; the cause of the rest is unknown. The sample profile shows tens of thousands of clones; around nine tenths of them were found once. Together, the top ten hold 1.9% of the sample. The source material was peripheral blood. The receptor set was obtained from an elderly woman with active or convalescent COVID-19.

CDR3 sequence reads: CASSLGWQGVTQYF. CDR3 in DNA: TGTGCCAGCAGCTTAGGGTGGCAGGGTGTGACCCAGTACTTC. The chain is built from TRBV11-2 and TRBJ2-5; a possible D gene is TRBD1 (5 bases). Germline V gives CDR1 SGHAT, CDR2 FQNNGV. The CDR3 totals 14 residues. The V gene lost 1 base and the J gene lost 7 bases, with 13 bases spanning the gap.

CDR3 amino acids: CASSLNGGMTDTQYF. In nucleotides, the CDR3 is TGTGCCAGCAGCTTGAACGGCGGGATGACAGATACGCAGTATTTT. The rearrangement joins TRBV5-6 to TRBJ2-3, with D perhaps matching TRBD2 (6 bases). V was pared by 1 base and J by 3 bases, with 12 bases between. The CDR3 length is 15 residues. Germline assignment: CDR1 SGHDT and CDR2 YYEEEE.

V and J are TRBV5-4 and TRBJ2-3; 8 bases are a match to TRBD1. V shed 4 bases and J 2 bases; nucleotides not matched to a gene: 12. This CDR3 region has 17 residues. Germline V gene lookup returns CDR1 SGHNT and CDR2 YYREEE (reference sequence). The CDR3 DNA reads as TGTGCCAGCAGCCTTTGGGGGTACCAGGGGGCCACAGATACGCAGTATTTT. It yields the protein CASSLWGYQGATDTQYF.

This clone was detected once. The genes are TRBV29-1 and TRBJ1-2, with 7 bases that match TRBD1. CDR1 is SQVTM, CDR2 ANQGSEA, per germline. This CDR3 contains 16 residues. Trimming removed 3 bases from V and 7 bases from J; junction bases left unmatched: 17. The CDR3 loop is CSVDQSGTEPSSGYTF. The DNA of the CDR3 is TGCAGCGTTGACCAGTCGGGGACAGAGCCGTCTAGTGGCTACACCTTC.

The sample holds a few counts of this clone. The chain has TRBV19 and TRBJ1-1; a possible D gene is TRBD1 (6 bases). The CDR3 sequence is 14 residues long. Germline CDR1 LNHDA, CDR2 SQIVND (reference sequence). Trimming shortened V by 6 bases and J by 3 bases, and 14 bases separated the two germline ends. The CDR3 loop is CASSLTGGHTEAFF. CDR3 DNA sequence: TGTGCCAGTAGCCTGACAGGAGGTCACACTGAAGCTTTCTTT.